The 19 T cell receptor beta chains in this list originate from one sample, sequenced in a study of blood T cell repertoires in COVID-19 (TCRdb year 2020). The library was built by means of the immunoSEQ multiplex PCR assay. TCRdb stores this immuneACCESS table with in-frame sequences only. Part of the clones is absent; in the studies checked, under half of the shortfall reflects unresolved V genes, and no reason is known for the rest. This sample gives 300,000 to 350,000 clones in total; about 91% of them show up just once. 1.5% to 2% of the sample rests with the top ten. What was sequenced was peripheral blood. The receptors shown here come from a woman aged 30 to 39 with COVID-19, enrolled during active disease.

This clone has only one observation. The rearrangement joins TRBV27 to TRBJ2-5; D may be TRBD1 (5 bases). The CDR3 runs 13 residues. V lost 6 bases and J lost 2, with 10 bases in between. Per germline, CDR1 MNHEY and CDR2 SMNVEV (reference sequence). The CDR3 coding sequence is TGTGCCAGCAGCCCGACAGATCAAGAGACCCAGTACTTC. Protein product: CASSPTDQETQYF.

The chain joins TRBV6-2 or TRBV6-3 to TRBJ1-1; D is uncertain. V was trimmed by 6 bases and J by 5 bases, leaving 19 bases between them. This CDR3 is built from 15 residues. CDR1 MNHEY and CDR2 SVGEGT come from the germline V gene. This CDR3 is CASSHPRGLWTEAFF. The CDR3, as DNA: TGTGCCAGCAGCCACCCTCGGGGTCTTTGGACTGAAGCTTTCTTT.

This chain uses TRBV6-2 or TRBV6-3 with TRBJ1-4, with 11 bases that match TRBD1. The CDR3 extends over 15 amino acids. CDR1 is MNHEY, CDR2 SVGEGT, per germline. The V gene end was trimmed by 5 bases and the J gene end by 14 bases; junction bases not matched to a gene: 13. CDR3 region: CASSPPLDRGRMLFF. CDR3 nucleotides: TGTGCCAGCAGTCCCCCGCTGGACAGGGGGCGTATGCTGTTTTTT.

CDR3 coding DNA: TGTGCCAGCAGTTACAATCTACCCTACAATGAGCAGTTCTTC. Its translation is CASSYNLPYNEQFF. The gene calls are TRBV6-2 or TRBV6-3 and TRBJ2-1; no reliable D call. The V gene's germline CDR1 is MNHEY and CDR2 SVGEGT. The CDR3 runs 14 residues. V was pared by 2 bases and J by 2 bases, with 7 bases between.

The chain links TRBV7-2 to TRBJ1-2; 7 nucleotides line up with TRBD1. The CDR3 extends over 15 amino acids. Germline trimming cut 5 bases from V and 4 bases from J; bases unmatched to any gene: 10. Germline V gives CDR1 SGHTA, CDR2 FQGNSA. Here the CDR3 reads CASSPRGQWVYGYTF. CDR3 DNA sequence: TGTGCCAGCAGCCCCAGGGGACAGTGGGTCTATGGCTACACCTTC.

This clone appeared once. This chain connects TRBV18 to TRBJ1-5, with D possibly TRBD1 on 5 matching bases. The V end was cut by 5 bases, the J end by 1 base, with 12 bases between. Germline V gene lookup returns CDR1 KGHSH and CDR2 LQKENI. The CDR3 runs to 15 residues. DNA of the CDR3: TGTGCCAGCTCATCCCGACAGACAAGCAATCAGCCCCAGCATTTT. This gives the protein CASSSRQTSNQPQHF. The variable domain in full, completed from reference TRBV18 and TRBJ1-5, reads NAGVMQNPRHLVRRRGQEARLRCSPMKGHSHVYWYRQLPEEGLKFMVYLQKENIIDESGMPKERFSAEFPKEGPSILRIQQVVRGDSAAYFCASSSRQTSNQPQHFGDGTRLSIL.

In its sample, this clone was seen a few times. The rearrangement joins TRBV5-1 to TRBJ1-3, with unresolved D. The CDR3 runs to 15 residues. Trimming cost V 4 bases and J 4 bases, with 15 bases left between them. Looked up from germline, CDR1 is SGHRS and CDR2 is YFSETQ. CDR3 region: CASSPGVIGGNTIYF. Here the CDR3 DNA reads TGCGCCAGCAGCCCTGGAGTTATCGGAGGAAACACCATATATTTT.

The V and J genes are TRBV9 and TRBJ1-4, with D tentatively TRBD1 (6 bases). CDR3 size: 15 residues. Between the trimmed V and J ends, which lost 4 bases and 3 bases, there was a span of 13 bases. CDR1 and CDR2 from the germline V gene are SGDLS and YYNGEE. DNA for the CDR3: TGTGCCAGCAGCCACCGGGACACGTCTAATGAAAAACTGTTTTTT. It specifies CASSHRDTSNEKLFF. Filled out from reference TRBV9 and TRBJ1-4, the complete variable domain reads DSGVTQTPKHLITATGQRVTLRCSPRSGDLSVYWYQQSLDQGLQFLIQYYNGEERAKGNILERFSAQQFPDLHSELNLSSLELGDSALYFCASSHRDTSNEKLFFGSGTQLSVL.

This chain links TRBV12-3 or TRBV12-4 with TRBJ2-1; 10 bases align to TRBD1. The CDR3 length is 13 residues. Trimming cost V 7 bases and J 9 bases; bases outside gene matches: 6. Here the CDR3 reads CASTMTGGGEQFF. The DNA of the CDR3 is TGTGCCAGCACCATGACAGGGGGCGGTGAGCAGTTCTTC.

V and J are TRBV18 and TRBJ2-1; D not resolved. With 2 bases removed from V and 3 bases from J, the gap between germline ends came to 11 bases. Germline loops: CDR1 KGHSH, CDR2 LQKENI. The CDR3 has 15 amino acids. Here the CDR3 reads CASSPGRDNYNEQFF. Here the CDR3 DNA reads TGTGCCAGCTCACCAGGGCGAGACAACTACAATGAGCAGTTCTTC.

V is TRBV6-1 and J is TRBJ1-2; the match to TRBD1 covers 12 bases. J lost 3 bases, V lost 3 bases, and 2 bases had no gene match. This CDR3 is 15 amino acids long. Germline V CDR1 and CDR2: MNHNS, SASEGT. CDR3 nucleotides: TGTGCCAGCAGTGAGGGACAGGGGGCCTACTATGGCTACACCTTC. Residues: CASSEGQGAYYGYTF.

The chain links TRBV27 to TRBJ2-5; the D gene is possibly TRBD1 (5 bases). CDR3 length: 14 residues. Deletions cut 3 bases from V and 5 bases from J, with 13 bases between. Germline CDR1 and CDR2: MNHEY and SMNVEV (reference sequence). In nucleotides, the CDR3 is TGTGCCAGCAGTTTGTCAGGGTTTGGGGAGACCCAGTACTTC. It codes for CASSLSGFGETQYF.

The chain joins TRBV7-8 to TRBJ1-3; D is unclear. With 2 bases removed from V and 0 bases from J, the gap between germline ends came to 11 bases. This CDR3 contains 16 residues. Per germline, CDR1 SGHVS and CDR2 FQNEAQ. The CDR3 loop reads CASSLTEPSSGNTIYF. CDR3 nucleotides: TGTGCCAGCAGCTTAACAGAGCCGAGCTCTGGAAACACCATATATTTT.

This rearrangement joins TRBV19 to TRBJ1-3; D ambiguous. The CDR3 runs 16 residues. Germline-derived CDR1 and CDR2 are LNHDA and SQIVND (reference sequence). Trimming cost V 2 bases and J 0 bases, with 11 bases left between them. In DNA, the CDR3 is TGTGCCAGTAGTATATCTAAGCCGAGCTCTGGAAACACCATATATTTT. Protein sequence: CASSISKPSSGNTIYF.

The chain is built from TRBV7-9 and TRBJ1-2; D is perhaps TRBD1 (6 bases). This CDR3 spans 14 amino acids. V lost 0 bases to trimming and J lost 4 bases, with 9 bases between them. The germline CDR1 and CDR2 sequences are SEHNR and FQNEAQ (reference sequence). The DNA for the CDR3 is TGTGCCAGCAGCTTAGCGGACAGTCGCTATGGCTACACCTTC. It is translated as CASSLADSRYGYTF. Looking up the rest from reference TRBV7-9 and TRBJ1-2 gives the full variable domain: DTGVSQNPRHKITKRGQNVTFRCDPISEHNRLYWYRQTLGQGPEFLTYFQNEAQLEKSRLLSDRFSAERPKGSFSTLEIQRTEQGDSAMYLCASSLADSRYGYTFGSGTRLTVV.

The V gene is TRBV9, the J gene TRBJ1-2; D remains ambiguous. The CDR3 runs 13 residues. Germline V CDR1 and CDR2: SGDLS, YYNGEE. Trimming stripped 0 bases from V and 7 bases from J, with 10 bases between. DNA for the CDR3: TGTGCCAGCAGCGTAGGTTTCTCGGTTGGCTACACCTTC. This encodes CASSVGFSVGYTF. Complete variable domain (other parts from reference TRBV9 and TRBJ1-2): DSGVTQTPKHLITATGQRVTLRCSPRSGDLSVYWYQQSLDQGLQFLIQYYNGEERAKGNILERFSAQQFPDLHSELNLSSLELGDSALYFCASSVGFSVGYTFGSGTRLTVV.

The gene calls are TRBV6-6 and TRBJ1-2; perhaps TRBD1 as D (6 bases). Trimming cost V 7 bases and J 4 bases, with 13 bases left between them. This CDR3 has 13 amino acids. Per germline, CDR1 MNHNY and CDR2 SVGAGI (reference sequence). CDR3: CASTAGTIYGYTF. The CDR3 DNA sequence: TGTGCCAGCACCGCCGGGACAATCTATGGCTACACCTTC.

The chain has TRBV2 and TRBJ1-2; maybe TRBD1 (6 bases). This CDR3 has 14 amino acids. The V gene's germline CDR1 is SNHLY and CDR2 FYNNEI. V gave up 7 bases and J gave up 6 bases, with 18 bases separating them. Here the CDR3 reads CASTRDKLLHGYTF. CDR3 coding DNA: TGTGCCAGCACTAGGGACAAGCTCCTCCATGGCTACACCTTC.

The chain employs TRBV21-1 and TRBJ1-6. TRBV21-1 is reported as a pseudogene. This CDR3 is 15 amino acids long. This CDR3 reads CASRRRVVDNSPLHF. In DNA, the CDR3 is TGTGCCTCCCGAAGGAGGGTGGTCGATAATTCACCCCTCCACTTT.